This TCR beta chain was sequenced for a study of T cells in Graves' hyperthyroidism and ophthalmopathy. Regions amplified from RNA transcripts were the TCR beta CDR3 regions. Initially, a first-round RT-PCR of the TCR CDR3 employed the HTBI primer set. TCRdb processed the multiplex PCR reads anew with MiXCR; each CDR3 protein has one entry. This repertoire shows about 360,000 distinct CDR3 sequences, approximately 14% found once; its top ten account for around a quarter. This clonotype came up a few times. This CDR3 spans 16 amino acids. J was trimmed by 5 bases and V by 5 bases; bases with no gene match: 14. From germline, CDR1 is MNHEY and CDR2 SMNVEV (reference sequence). The source of the PBMCs was over 8.5 ml of fresh peripheral blood.

The specimen was blood. The TCR comes from a woman under 30 with Graves' hyperthyroidism that later progressed to Graves' ophthalmopathy. The chain uses TRBV27 and TRBJ2-5; 7 nucleotides match TRBD2. CDR3 region: CASSQWAGVAMETQYF. Here the CDR3 DNA reads TGTGCCAGCAGTCAATGGGCGGGAGTTGCGATGGAGACCCAGTACTTC.